The rows below give T cell receptor beta chains drawn from one sample of a study of blood T cells in healthy people across ages. TCRdb re-analysed the 5' RACE reads in MiXCR, keeping a single row per CDR3 protein. The table has around 1,900,000 distinct CDR3 sequences, roughly 43% seen once. The specimen sequenced was blood. Source of these receptors: a human donor in good health. The CDR3 runs from the conserved cysteine through the conserved F or W. A D gene is named only where the DNA matches it firmly. The listing skips clone size in some rows; elsewhere it reads once, few, many or a size class.

v_gene	d_gene	abundance	j_gene	CDR3aa	CDR3nt
TRBV6-5	-	-	TRBJ1-2	CASSYGEAQGYGYTF	TGTGCCAGCAGTTACGGTGAGGCACAGGGTTACGGCTACACCTTC
TRBV20-1	TRBD1	few	TRBJ2-7	CSGLEGGQGSEQYF	TGCAGTGGTCTGGAGGGAGGACAGGGGTCCGAGCAGTACTTC
TRBV5-1	-	-	TRBJ2-7	CASSLEQGGDEQYF	TGCGCCAGCAGCTTGGAACAGGGCGGCGACGAGCAGTACTTC
TRBV25-1	-	-	TRBJ1-6	CASSGRTDAEVSLHF	TGTGCCAGCAGTGGTCGGACGGACGCCGAGGTATCCCTCCACTTT
TRBV12-3/TRBV12-4	-	few	TRBJ1-5	CASSLGGGINQPQHF	TGTGCCAGCAGTTTAGGGGGAGGTATCAATCAGCCCCAGCATTTT
TRBV11-2	-	-	TRBJ2-3	CASSSGGGTTDTQYF	TGTGCCAGCAGCTCCGGTGGGGGGACCACAGATACGCAGTATTTT
TRBV12-3/TRBV12-4	-	few	TRBJ2-1	CASSWALNEQFF	TGTGCCAGCAGTTGGGCCCTCAATGAGCAGTTCTTC
TRBV12-3/TRBV12-4	-	once	TRBJ2-5	CASRATSGAQYF	TGTGCCAGCAGGGCAACTTCGGGGGCCCAGTACTTC
TRBV7-6	-	-	TRBJ1-3	CASSLGTETGLDTIYF	TGTGCCAGCAGCTTAGGGACGGAGACTGGGTTGGACACCATATATTTT
TRBV4-3	TRBD1	few	TRBJ2-7	CASSQDWRQGAHEQYF	TGCGCCAGCAGCCAAGATTGGCGACAGGGGGCTCACGAGCAGTACTTC
TRBV12-3/TRBV12-4	TRBD1	few	TRBJ2-7	CASSPDRAIIYEQYF	TGTGCCAGCAGTCCCGACAGGGCTATAATCTACGAGCAGTACTTC
TRBV20-1	-	few	TRBJ2-1	CSARAPTAGIYNEQFF	TGCAGTGCCCGAGCCCCTACTGCGGGGATCTACAATGAGCAGTTCTTC
TRBV4-1	TRBD1	-	TRBJ1-1	CASSQPRTGRWTEAFF	TGCGCCAGCAGCCAACCACGGACAGGGAGGTGGACTGAAGCTTTCTTT
TRBV7-3	-	-	TRBJ2-1	CASSSLGADNEQFF	TGTGCCAGCAGCTCCCTAGGGGCGGACAATGAGCAGTTCTTC
TRBV6-5	-	-	TRBJ1-2	CASSSTTLNYGYTF	TGTGCCAGCAGTTCAACTACTCTAAACTATGGCTACACCTTC
TRBV7-2	TRBD2	-	TRBJ2-7	CASSLSSASGLSGSYEQYF	TGTGCCAGCAGCTTATCTTCGGCTAGCGGACTGTCGGGCTCCTACGAGCAGTACTTC
TRBV7-2	TRBD2	-	TRBJ2-1	CTSRGGGYEQFF	TGTACCAGCAGGGGCGGGGGATATGAGCAGTTCTTC
TRBV3-1	-	few	TRBJ1-4	CASSQAGDVYEKLFF	TGTGCCAGCAGCCAAGCTGGGGACGTGTATGAAAAACTGTTTTTT
TRBV4-1	-	-	TRBJ1-1	CASSQGVSGRAFF	TGCGCCAGCAGCCAAGGGGTTTCAGGGAGGGCTTTCTTT
TRBV4-3	TRBD2	-	TRBJ2-1	CASSQDREGREQFF	TGCGCCAGCAGCCAAGATCGGGAGGGGCGGGAGCAGTTCTTC
TRBV6-2/TRBV6-3	-	-	TRBJ2-7	CASSPSGGPGGREQYF	TGTGCCAGCAGTCCCAGCGGGGGACCAGGGGGACGCGAGCAGTACTTC
TRBV20-1	TRBD1	few	TRBJ1-5	CSAALWTGVGDQPQHF	TGCAGTGCTGCGTTGTGGACAGGGGTTGGGGATCAGCCCCAGCATTTT
TRBV7-2	-	-	TRBJ1-5	CASSFTGLEPQHF	TGTGCCAGCAGCTTTACAGGGCTGGAGCCCCAGCATTTT
TRBV5-1	-	few	TRBJ1-1	CASRRGYDSQKMNTEAFF	TGCGCCAGCAGGCGGGGGTACGACAGTCAGAAAATGAACACTGAAGCTTTCTTT
TRBV7-6	-	-	TRBJ2-7	CASSFMGSEKYF	TGTGCCAGCAGCTTCATGGGCTCAGAAAAGTACTTC
TRBV4-2	TRBD2	few	TRBJ2-7	CASSQAPSGGPTYEQYF	TGTGCCAGCAGCCAAGCCCCTAGCGGGGGTCCAACCTACGAGCAGTACTTC